The sequence of this T cell receptor (beta chain) was determined in a study of shared clonotypes between healthy human individuals. The germline gives CDR1 LNHDA, CDR2 SQIVND (reference sequence). J was trimmed by 5 bases and V by 6 bases; bases with no gene match: 10. The CDR3 consists of 15 residues. Method: immunoSEQ multiplex PCR; TCRdb's copy keeps in-frame clones and lacks some. Among some 700,000 clones, 90% were seen once, and the ten largest hold roughly 36%. Sequenced sample: memory CD8+ T cells from PBMCs. Subset given: CD45RO+ cells pooled with CCR7-negative TemRA cells. This sequence was found in a man younger than 35 in good health. Some clones in this sample may be carry-over from other donors' samples. This chain uses TRBV19 with TRBJ2-1, with 7 bases matching TRBD2. The CDR3 nucleotides are TGTGCCAGTAGATACGGACTAGGGTCGAACAATGAGCAGTTCTTC. Amino acid sequence: CASRYGLGSNNEQFF.